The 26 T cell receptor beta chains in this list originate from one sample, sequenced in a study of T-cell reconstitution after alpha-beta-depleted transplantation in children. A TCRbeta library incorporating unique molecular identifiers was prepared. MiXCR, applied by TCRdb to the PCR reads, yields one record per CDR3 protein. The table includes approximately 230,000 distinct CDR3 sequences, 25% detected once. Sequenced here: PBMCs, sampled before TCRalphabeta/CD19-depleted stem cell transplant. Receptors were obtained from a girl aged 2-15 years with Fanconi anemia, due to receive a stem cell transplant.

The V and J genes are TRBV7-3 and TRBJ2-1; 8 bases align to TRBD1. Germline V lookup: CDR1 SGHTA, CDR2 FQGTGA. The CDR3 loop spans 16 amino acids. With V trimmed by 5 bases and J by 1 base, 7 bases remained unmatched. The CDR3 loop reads CASSTRTGRSYNEQFF. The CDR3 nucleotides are TGTGCCAGCAGCACGCGGACAGGGAGGTCCTACAATGAGCAGTTCTTC.

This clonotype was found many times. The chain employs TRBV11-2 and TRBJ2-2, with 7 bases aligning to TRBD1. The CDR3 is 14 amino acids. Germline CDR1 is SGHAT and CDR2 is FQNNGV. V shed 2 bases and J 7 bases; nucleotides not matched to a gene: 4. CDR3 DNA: TGTGCCAGCAGCTTAAATCCAGGGGGCGGGGAGCTGTTTTTT. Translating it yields CASSLNPGGGELFF.

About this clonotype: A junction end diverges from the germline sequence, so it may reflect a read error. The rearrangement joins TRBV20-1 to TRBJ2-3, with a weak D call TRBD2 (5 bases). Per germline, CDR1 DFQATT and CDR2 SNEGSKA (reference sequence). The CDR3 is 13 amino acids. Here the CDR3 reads CSARPTTWSGSDF. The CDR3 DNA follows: TGCAGTGCTAGGCCCACTACTTGGAGCGGTTCGGATTTT.

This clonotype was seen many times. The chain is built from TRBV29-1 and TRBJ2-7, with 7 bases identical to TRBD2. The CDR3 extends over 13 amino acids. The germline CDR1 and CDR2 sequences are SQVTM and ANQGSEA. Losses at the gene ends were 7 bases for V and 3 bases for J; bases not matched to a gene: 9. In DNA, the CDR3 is TGCAGCGCCGAGGGAGGGAGTTTCTACGAGCAGTACTTC. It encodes CSAEGGSFYEQYF.

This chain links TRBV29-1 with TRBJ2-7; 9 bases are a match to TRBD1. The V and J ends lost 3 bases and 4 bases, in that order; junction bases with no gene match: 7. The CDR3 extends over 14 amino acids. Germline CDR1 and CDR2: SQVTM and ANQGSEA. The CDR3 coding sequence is TGCAGCGTTGATTTAGGACAGGGGACTTACGAGCAGTACTTC. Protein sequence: CSVDLGQGTYEQYF.

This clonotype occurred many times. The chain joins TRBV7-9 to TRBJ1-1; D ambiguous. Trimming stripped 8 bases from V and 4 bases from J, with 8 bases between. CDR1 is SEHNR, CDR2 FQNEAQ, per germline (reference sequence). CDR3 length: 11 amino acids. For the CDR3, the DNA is TGTGCCAGCTCTACGGCCACTGAAGCTTTCTTT. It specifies CASSTATEAFF.

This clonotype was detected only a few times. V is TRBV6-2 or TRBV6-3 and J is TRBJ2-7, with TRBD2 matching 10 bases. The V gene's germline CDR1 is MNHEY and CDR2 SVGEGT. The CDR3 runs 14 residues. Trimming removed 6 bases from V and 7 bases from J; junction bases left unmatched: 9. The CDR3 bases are TGTGCCAGCAGGACGGGACTAGCGAGGGGGGAGCAGTACTTC. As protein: CASRTGLARGEQYF.

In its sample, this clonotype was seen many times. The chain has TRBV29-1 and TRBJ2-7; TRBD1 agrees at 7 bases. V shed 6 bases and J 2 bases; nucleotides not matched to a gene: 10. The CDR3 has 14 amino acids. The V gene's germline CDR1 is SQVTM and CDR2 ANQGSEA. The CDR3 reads CSVPDRNFTYEQYF. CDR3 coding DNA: TGCAGCGTCCCGGACAGGAATTTTACCTACGAGCAGTACTTC.

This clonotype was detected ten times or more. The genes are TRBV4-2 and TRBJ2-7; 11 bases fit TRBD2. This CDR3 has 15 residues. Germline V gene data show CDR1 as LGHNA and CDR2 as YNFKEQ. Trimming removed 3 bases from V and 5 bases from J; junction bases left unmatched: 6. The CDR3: CASSHSSGRPNEQYF. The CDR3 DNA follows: TGTGCCAGCAGCCACTCTAGCGGGAGGCCAAACGAGCAGTACTTC.

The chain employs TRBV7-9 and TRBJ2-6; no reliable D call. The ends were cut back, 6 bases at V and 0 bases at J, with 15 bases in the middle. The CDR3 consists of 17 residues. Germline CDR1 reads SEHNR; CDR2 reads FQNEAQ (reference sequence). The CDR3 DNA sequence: TGTGCCAGCAGTGGCATAGTTCCAATCTCTGGGGCCAACGTCCTGACTTTC. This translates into CASSGIVPISGANVLTF.

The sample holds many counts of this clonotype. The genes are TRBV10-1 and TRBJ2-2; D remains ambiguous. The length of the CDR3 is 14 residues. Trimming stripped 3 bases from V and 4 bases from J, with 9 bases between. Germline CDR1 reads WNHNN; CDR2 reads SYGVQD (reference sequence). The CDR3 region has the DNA TGCGCCAGCAGTGAAGGGTACGGCACCGGGGAGCTGTTTTTT. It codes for CASSEGYGTGELFF.

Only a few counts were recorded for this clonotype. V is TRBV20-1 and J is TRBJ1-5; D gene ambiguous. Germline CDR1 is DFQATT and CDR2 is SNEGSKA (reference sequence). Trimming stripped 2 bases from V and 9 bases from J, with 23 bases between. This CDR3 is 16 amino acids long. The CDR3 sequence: CSARQKVRRAAGPQHF. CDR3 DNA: TGCAGTGCTAGACAAAAAGTAAGACGGGCGGCGGGGCCCCAGCATTTT.

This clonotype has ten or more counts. CDR3 DNA sequence: TGTGCCAGCAGCCCAACGGGTTTAGGACAGGGGGCGCGTGGGGAGCTGTTTTTT. This gives the protein CASSPTGLGQGARGELFF. The chain couples TRBV12-3 or TRBV12-4 to TRBJ2-2, with 11 bases that match TRBD1. The V segment lost 6 bases and the J segment 8 bases; nucleotides outside the gene matches: 17. This CDR3 comprises 18 residues.

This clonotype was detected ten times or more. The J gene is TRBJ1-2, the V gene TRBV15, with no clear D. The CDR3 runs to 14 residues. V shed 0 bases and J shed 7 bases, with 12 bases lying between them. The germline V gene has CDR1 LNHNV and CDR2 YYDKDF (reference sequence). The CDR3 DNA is TGTGCCACCAGCAGAGATAAAATTGGACTTGGCTACACCTTC. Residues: CATSRDKIGLGYTF.

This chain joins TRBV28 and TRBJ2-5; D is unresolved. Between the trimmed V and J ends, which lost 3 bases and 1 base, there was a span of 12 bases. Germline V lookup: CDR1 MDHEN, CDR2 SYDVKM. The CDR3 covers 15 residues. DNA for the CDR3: TGTGCCAGCAGTTTTTCTAGGTACACCCAAGAGACCCAGTACTTC. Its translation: CASSFSRYTQETQYF.

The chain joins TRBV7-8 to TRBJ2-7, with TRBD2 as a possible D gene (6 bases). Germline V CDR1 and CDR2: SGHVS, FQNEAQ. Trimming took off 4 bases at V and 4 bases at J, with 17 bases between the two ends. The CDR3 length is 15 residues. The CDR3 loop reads CASSSTGTPFYEQYF. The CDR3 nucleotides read TGTGCCAGCAGCTCCACCGGGACTCCTTTTTACGAGCAGTACTTC.

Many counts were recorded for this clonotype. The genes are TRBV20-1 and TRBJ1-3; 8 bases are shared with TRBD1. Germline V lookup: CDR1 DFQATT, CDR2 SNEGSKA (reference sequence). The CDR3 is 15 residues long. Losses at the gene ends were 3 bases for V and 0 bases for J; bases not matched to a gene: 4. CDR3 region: CSARDRVSSGNTIYF. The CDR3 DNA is TGCAGTGCTAGGGACAGGGTGAGCTCTGGAAACACCATATATTTT.

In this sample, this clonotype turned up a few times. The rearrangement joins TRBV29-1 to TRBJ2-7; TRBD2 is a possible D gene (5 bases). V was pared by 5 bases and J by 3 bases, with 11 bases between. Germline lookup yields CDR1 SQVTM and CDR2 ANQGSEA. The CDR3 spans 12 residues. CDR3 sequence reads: CSVSLAGYEQYF. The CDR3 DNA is TGCAGCGTTAGCCTAGCCGGCTACGAGCAGTACTTC.

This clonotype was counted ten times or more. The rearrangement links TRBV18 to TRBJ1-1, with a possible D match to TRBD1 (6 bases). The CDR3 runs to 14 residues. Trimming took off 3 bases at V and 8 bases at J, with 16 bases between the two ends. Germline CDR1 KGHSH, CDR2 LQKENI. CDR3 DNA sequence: TGTGCCAGCTCACCCCTAGGACAGATACCCGAAGCTTTCTTT. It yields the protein CASSPLGQIPEAFF.

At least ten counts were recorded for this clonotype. The chain's CDR3 is CASSLGDTGSYEQYF. DNA for the CDR3: TGTGCCAGCAGTTTAGGGGACACCGGTTCCTACGAGCAGTACTTC. This chain links TRBV27 with TRBJ2-7; tentative D call: TRBD1 (6 bases). The CDR3 is made up of 15 amino acids. With 2 bases removed from V and 1 base from J, the gap between germline ends came to 12 bases. The V gene's germline CDR1 is MNHEY and CDR2 SMNVEV (reference sequence).

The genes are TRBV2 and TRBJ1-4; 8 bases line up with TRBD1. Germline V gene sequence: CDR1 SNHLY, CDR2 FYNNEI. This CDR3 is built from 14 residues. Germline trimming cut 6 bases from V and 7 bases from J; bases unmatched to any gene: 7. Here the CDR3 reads CASRESGGSEKLFF. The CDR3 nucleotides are TGTGCCAGCAGGGAGTCAGGGGGCTCTGAAAAACTGTTTTTT.

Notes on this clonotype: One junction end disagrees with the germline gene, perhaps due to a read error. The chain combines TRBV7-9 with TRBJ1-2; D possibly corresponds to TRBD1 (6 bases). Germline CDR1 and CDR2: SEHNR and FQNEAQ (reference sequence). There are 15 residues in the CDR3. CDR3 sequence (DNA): TGTTCCAGCAGCTTAGATGGGGGGGGCAGCTATGGCTACACCTTC. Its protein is CSSSLDGGGSYGYTF.

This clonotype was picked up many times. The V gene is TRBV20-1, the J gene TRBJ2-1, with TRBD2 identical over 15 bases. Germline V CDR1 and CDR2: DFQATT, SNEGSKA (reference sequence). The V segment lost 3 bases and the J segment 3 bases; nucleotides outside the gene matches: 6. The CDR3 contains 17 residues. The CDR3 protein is CSASGLAGGRVYNEQFF. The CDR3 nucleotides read TGCAGTGCTAGTGGACTAGCGGGGGGGCGAGTCTACAATGAGCAGTTCTTC.

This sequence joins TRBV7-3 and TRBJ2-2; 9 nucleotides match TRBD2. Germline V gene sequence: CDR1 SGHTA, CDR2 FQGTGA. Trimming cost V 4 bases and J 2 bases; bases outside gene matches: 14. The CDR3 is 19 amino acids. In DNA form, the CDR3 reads TGTGCCAGCAGCTCCAGGACTAGCGCGAGGGGTATAAACACCGGGGAGCTGTTTTTT. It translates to CASSSRTSARGINTGELFF.

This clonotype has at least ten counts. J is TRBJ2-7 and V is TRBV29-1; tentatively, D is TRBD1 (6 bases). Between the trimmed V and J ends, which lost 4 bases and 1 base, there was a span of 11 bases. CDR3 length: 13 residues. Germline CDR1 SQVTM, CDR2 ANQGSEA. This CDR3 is CSVGQGRSYEQYF. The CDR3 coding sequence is TGCAGCGTTGGTCAGGGGCGATCCTACGAGCAGTACTTC.

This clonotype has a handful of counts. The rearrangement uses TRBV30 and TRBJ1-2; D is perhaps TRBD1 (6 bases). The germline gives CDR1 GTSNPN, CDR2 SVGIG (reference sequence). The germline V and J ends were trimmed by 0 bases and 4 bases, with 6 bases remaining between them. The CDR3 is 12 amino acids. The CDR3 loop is CAWSVQGYGYTF. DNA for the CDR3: TGTGCCTGGAGTGTACAGGGCTATGGCTACACCTTC.